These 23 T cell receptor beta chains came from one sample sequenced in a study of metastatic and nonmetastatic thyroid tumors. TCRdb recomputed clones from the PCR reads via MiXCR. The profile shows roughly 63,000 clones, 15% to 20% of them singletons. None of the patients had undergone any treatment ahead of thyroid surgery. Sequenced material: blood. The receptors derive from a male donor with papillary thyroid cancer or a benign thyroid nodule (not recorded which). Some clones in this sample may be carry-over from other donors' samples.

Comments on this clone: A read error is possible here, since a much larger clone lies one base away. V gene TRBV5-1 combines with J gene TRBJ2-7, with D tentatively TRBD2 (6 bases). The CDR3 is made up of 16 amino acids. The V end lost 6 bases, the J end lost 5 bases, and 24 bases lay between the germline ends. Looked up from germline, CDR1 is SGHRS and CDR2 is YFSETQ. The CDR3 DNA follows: TGCGCCAGCACCTTCGACCCCGGGGGTGGGGCCGACGAGCAGTACTTC. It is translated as CASTFDPGGGADEQYF.

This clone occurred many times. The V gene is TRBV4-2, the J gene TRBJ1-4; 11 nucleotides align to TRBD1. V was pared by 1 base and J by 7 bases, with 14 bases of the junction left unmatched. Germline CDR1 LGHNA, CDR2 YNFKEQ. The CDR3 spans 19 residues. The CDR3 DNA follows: TGTGCCAGCAGCCAAGTCTCTTCGGACAGGGGGCGATCGAGTGAAAAACTGTTTTTT. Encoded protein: CASSQVSSDRGRSSEKLFF.

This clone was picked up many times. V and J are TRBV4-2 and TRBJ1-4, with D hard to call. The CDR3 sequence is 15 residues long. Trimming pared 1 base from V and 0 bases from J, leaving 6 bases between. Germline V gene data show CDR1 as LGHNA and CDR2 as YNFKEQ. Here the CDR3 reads CASSQVSATNEKLFF. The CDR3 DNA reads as TGTGCCAGCAGCCAAGTTTCTGCAACTAATGAAAAACTGTTTTTT.

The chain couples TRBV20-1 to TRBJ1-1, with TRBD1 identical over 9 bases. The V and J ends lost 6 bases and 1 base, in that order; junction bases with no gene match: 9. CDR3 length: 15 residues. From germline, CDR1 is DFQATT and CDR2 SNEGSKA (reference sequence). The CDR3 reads CSAISPGQGNTEAFF. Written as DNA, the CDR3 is TGCAGTGCAATCTCCCCGGGACAGGGGAACACTGAAGCTTTCTTT.

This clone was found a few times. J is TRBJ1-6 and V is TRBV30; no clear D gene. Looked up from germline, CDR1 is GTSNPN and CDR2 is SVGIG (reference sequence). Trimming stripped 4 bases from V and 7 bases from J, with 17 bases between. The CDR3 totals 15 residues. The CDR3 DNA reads TGTGCCTGGATCCCGGTCTCGGTGATCAATTCACCCCTCCACTTT. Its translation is CAWIPVSVINSPLHF.

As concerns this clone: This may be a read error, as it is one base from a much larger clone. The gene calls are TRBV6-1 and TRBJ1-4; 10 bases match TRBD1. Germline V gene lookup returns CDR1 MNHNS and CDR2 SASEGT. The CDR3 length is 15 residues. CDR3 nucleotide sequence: TGTGCCAGCATCCAAGCTGGGACAGGGGATGAAGAACTGTTTTTT. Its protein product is CASIQAGTGDEELFF.

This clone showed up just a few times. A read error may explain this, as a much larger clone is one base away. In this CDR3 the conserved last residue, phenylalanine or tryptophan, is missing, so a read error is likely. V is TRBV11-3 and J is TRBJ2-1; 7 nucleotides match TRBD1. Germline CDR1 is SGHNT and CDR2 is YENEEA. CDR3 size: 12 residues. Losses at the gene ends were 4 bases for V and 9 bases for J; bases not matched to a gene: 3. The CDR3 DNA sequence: TGTGCCAGCAGCTCCTCAGGGGGTGAGCAGTTCCTC. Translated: CASSSSGGEQFL.

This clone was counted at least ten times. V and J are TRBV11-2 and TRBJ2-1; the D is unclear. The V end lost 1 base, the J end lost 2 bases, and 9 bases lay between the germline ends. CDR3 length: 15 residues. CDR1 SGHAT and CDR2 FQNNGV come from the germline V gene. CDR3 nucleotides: TGTGCCAGCAGCTTAGGTCGGCTAGCCTACAATGAGCAGTTCTTC. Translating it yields CASSLGRLAYNEQFF.

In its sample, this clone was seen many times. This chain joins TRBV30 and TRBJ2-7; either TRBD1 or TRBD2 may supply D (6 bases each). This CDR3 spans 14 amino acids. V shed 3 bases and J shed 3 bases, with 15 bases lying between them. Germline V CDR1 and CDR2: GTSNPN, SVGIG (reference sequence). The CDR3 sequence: CAWRKQGGDYEQYF. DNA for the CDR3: TGTGCCTGGAGGAAACAGGGAGGTGACTACGAGCAGTACTTC.

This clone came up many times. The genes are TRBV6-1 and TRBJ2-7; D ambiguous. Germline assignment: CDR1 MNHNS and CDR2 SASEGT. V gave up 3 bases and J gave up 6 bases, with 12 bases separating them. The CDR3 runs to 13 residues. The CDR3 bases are TGTGCCAGCAGTGAGGGTCGGTCGTTCGAGCAGTACTTC. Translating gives CASSEGRSFEQYF.

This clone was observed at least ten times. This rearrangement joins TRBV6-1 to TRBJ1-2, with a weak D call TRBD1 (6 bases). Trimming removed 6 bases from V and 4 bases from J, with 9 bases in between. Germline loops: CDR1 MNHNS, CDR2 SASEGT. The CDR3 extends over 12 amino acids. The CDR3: CASSPDSYGYTF. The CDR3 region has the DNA TGTGCCAGCAGCCCGGACAGCTATGGCTACACCTTC.

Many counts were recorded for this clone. CDR3 region: CASSQGGGAFNYGYTF. The DNA for the CDR3 is TGTGCCAGCAGCCAGGGTGGGGGGGCTTTTAACTATGGCTACACCTTC. The chain uses TRBV11-2 and TRBJ1-2; perhaps TRBD1 as D (6 bases). Trimming took off 5 bases at V and 1 base at J, with 17 bases between the two ends. Germline lookup yields CDR1 SGHAT and CDR2 FQNNGV. The CDR3 has 16 residues.

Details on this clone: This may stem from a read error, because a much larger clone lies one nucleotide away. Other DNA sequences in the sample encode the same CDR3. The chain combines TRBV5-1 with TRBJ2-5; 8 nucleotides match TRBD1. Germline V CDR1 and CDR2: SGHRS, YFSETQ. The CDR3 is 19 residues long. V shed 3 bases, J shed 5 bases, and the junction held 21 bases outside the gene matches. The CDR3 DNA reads TGCGCCAGCAGCTGGCCGCAGGGGGCTGATGGTGGCTCGAGGGAGACCCAGTACTTC. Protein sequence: CASSWPQGADGGSRETQYF.

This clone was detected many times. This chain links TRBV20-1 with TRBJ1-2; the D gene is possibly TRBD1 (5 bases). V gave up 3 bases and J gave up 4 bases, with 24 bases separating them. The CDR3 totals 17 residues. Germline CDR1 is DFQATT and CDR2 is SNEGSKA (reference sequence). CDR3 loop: CSASYPDRVGGSYGYTF. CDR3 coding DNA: TGCAGTGCTAGCTACCCCGATCGGGTTGGGGGTAGCTATGGCTACACCTTC.

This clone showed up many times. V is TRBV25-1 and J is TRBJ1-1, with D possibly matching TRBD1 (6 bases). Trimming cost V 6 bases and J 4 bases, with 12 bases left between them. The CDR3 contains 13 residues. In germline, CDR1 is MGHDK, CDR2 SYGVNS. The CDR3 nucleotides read TGTGCCAGCAGGCAGGGGTCCCCCACTGAAGCTTTCTTT. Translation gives CASRQGSPTEAFF.

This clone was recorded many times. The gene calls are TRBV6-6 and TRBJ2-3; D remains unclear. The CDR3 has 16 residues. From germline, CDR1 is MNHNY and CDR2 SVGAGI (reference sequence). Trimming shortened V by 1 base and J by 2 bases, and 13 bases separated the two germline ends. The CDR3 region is CASSYYRPGVTDTQYF. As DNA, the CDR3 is TGTGCCAGCAGTTACTACAGACCAGGCGTCACAGATACGCAGTATTTT.

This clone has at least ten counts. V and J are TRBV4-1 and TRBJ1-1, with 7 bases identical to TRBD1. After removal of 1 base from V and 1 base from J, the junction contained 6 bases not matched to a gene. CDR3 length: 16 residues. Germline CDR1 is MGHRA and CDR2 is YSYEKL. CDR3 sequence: CASSQGWDSSNTEAFF. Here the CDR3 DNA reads TGCGCCAGCAGCCAAGGGTGGGACAGCTCGAACACTGAAGCTTTCTTT.

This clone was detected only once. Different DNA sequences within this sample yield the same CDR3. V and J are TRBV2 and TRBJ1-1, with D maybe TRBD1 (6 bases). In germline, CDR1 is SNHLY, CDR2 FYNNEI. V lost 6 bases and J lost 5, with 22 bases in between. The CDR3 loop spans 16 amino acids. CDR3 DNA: TGTGCCAGCAGACCTACCGGGACAACGCTAGGGACTGAAGCTTTCTTT. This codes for CASRPTGTTLGTEAFF.

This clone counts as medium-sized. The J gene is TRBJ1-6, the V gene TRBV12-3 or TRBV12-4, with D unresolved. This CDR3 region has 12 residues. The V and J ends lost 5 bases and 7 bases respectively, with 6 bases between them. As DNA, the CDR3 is TGTGCCAGCAGTGCTCCCAATTCACCCCTCCACTTT. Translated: CASSAPNSPLHF.

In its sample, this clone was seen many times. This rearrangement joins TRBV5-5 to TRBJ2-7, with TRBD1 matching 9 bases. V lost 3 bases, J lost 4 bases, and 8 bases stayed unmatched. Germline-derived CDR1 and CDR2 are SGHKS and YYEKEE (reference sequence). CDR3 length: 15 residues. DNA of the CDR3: TGTGCCAGCAGCTCCGATCCCGGGACAGGGTACGAGCAGTACTTC. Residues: CASSSDPGTGYEQYF.

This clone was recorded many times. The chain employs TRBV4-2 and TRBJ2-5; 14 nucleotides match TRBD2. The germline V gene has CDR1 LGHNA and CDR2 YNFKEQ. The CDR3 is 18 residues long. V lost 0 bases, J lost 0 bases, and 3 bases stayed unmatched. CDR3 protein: CASSQEGLAGANQETQYF. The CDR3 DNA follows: TGTGCCAGCAGCCAAGAGGGACTAGCGGGGGCGAACCAAGAGACCCAGTACTTC.

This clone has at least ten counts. Written as DNA, the CDR3 is TGTGCCTGGAGCAGGGGGCGGTCTGAGACCCAGTACTTC. Its protein product is CAWSRGRSETQYF. V gene TRBV30 combines with J gene TRBJ2-5; 8 positions agree with TRBD1. The CDR3 has 13 residues. Germline V lookup: CDR1 GTSNPN, CDR2 SVGIG (reference sequence). The J segment lost 5 bases and the V segment lost 3 bases, leaving 5 bases of the junction unmatched. Full variable domain (outside the CDR3, taken from reference TRBV30 and TRBJ2-5): SQTIHQWPATLVQPVGSPLSLECTVEGTSNPNLYWYRQAAGRGLQLLFYSVGIGQISSEVPQNLSASRPQDRQFILSSKKLLLSDSGFYLCAWSRGRSETQYFGPGTRLLVL.

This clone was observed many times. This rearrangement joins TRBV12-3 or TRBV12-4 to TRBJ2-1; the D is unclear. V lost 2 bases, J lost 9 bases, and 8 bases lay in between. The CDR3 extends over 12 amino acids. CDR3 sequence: CASSLSPGEQFF. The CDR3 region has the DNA TGTGCCAGCAGTTTAAGTCCCGGTGAGCAGTTCTTC.